The rows below give T cell receptor beta chains drawn from one sample of a study of cytomegalovirus exposure and HLA in healthy donors. Method: immunoSEQ multiplex PCR; TCRdb's copy keeps in-frame clones and lacks some. The table shows some 190,000 clones, with about 82% occurring only once. The specimen sequenced was PBMCs. The receptors derive from a woman aged 25 to 39 in good health and CMV-seronegative. Both conserved end residues are part of each CDR3. The D gene is left open where the match is weak. Size tells how often a clone was seen (once, few, many) or the class of an expanded clone, and some rows leave it out.

TRBJ2-2	.	TRBD1	TRBV5-6	CASSHRDRASGELFF	TGTGCCAGCAGCCACCGGGACAGGGCAAGCGGGGAGCTGTTTTTT
TRBJ2-7	.	TRBD1	TRBV5-8	CASSLDRGGYEQYF	TGTGCCAGCAGCCTGGACAGGGGCGGGTACGAGCAGTACTTC
TRBJ2-3	.	TRBD2	TRBV6-6	CASRGLPITDTQYF	TGTGCCAGCAGGGGACTACCGATCACAGATACGCAGTATTTT
TRBJ1-1	.	.	TRBV29-1	CSVASNTNTEAFF	TGCAGCGTTGCGTCAAATACTAACACTGAAGCTTTCTTT
TRBJ2-7	.	.	TRBV28	CASRTSGFTYEQYF	TGTGCCAGCAGAACAAGCGGGTTTACCTACGAGCAGTACTTC
TRBJ1-5	.	.	TRBV6-6	CASSFNRVSNQPQHF	TGTGCCAGCAGTTTCAACAGGGTTAGCAATCAGCCCCAGCATTTT
TRBJ1-2	.	TRBD1	TRBV7-9	CASSPGQYLYGYTF	TGTGCCAGCAGCCCGGGACAGTACCTCTATGGCTACACCTTC
TRBJ2-5	.	TRBD2	TRBV5-1	CASSLRGLAGAPGETQYF	TGCGCCAGCAGCTTGAGGGGACTAGCGGGGGCCCCGGGGGAGACCCAGTACTTC
TRBJ2-3	.	.	TRBV5-1	CASSTGGISTDTQYF	TGCGCCAGCAGCACCGGGGGTATTAGCACAGATACGCAGTATTTT
TRBJ1-1	.	TRBD1	TRBV5-1	CASSLGDRIDTEAFF	TGCGCCAGCAGCTTGGGGGACAGAATCGACACTGAAGCTTTCTTT
TRBJ2-1	few	.	TRBV27	CASRGARGSEQFF	TGTGCCAGCAGGGGGGCTCGCGGGAGTGAGCAGTTCTTC
TRBJ2-3	.	TRBD2	TRBV30	CARTEVGGALTQYF	TGTGCCCGAACTGAAGTCGGGGGGGCTCTTACGCAGTATTTT
TRBJ2-5	.	.	TRBV2	CASSQITQETQYF	TGTGCCAGCAGTCAGATCACACAGGAGACCCAGTACTTC
TRBJ1-4	.	.	TRBV4-2	CASSQEARGFDEKLFF	TGTGCCAGCAGCCAAGAGGCCAGGGGTTTTGATGAAAAACTGTTTTTC
TRBJ1-4	.	.	TRBV21-1	CASRSDRGDEKLFF	TGTGCCAGCAGGTCGGACAGGGGAGACGAAAAACTGTTTTTT
TRBJ1-1	medium-sized	.	TRBV7-3	CASSPSAEGWTEAFF	TGTGCCAGCAGCCCCTCCGCAGAGGGTTGGACTGAAGCTTTCTTT
TRBJ1-5	.	.	TRBV23-1	CASNLYSPKQPQHF	TGCGCCAGCAATCTTTACAGTCCCAAACAGCCCCAGCATTTT
TRBJ1-5	.	TRBD1	TRBV27	CASSFAGGHQPQHF	TGTGCCAGCAGTTTCGCAGGGGGCCATCAGCCCCAGCATTTT
TRBJ2-7	.	.	TRBV5-8	CASDRTYEQYF	TGTGCCAGCGACAGGACCTACGAGCAGTACTTC
TRBJ2-7	.	TRBD1	TRBV18	CASSPQTGGSYEQYF	TGTGCCAGCTCACCACAAACAGGGGGCTCCTACGAGCAGTACTTC
TRBJ2-6	.	.	TRBV19	CASSIQGAGANVLTF	TGTGCCAGTAGTATCCAAGGGGCTGGGGCCAACGTCCTGACTTTC
TRBJ1-1	once	.	TRBV7-2	CASSLYRGLNTEAFF	TGTGCCAGCAGCTTATATCGGGGTTTGAACACTGAAGCTTTCTTT
TRBJ2-7	.	TRBD2	TRBV2	CASRPGGYEQYF	TGTGCCAGCAGACCCGGGGGGTACGAGCAGTACTTC
TRBJ2-5	.	.	TRBV13	CASSLGVQGGETQYF	TGTGCCAGCAGCTTAGGCGTCCAGGGTGGGGAGACCCAGTACTTC
TRBJ1-4	.	.	TRBV2	CASLERGASEKLFF	TGTGCCAGCCTAGAGCGGGGGGCCAGTGAAAAACTGTTTTTT
TRBJ2-3	.	.	TRBV18	CASSPRVSTDTQYF	TGTGCCAGCTCACCTCGGGTTAGCACAGATACGCAGTATTTT
TRBJ2-7	.	TRBD1	TRBV5-6	CASSLSGQEYEQYF	TGTGCCAGCAGCTTGAGCGGACAGGAGTACGAGCAGTACTTC
TRBJ1-1	.	TRBD1	TRBV5-1	CASSLLASTGEEAFF	TGCGCCAGCAGCTTATTGGCCTCGACAGGGGAAGAAGCTTTCTTT
TRBJ2-5	.	.	TRBV12-5	CASGLDGRQETQYF	TGTGCTAGTGGTTTGGATGGTCGGCAAGAGACCCAGTACTTC
TRBJ1-2	.	.	TRBV10-3	CAISENGIYGYTF	TGTGCCATCAGTGAGAACGGGATCTATGGCTACACCTTC
TRBJ2-5	.	TRBD2	TRBV15	CATSRYPRWASGGLRGETQYF	TGTGCCACCAGCAGATACCCCCGGTGGGCTAGCGGGGGCCTGCGGGGGGAGACCCAGTACTTC
TRBJ2-6	.	.	TRBV5-1	CASSYNTGSGANVLTF	TGCGCCAGCAGCTACAACACAGGGTCTGGGGCCAACGTCCTGACTTTC
TRBJ1-1	.	.	TRBV30	CAWSAHAINTEAFF	TGTGCCTGGAGTGCTCACGCGATAAACACTGAAGCTTTCTTT
TRBJ1-2	once	TRBD1	TRBV4-3	CASSQDQETGGVYGYTF	TGCGCCAGCAGCCAAGATCAGGAGACAGGGGGTGTCTATGGCTACACCTTC
TRBJ1-5	few	TRBD1	TRBV11-2	CASSAGQGRPQHF	TGTGCCAGCAGCGCTGGACAGGGTCGGCCCCAGCATTTT
TRBJ2-4	.	TRBD1	TRBV9	CASSVGGTGLNIQYF	TGTGCCAGCAGCGTAGGGGGGACAGGGCTAAACATTCAGTACTTC
TRBJ1-2	.	TRBD1	TRBV6-5	CASSWDSYYGYTF	TGTGCCAGCAGTTGGGACAGCTACTATGGCTACACCTTC
TRBJ1-3	.	.	TRBV19	CASKGRGGLSGNTIYF	TGTGCCAGTAAAGGTCGGGGGGGCCTCTCTGGAAACACCATATATTTT
TRBJ2-4	.	TRBD1	TRBV10-3	CATAPGQGNIQYF	TGTGCCACTGCTCCGGGACAGGGGAACATTCAGTACTTC
TRBJ2-1	.	.	TRBV5-6	CASSFKQGSYNEQFF	TGTGCCAGCAGTTTTAAACAGGGCTCCTACAATGAGCAGTTCTTC
TRBJ2-1	.	TRBD1	TRBV5-1	CASSRGTGYNEQFF	TGCGCCAGCAGCAGAGGGACAGGCTACAATGAGCAGTTCTTC
TRBJ2-7	.	TRBD1	TRBV7-9	CASSSDRGLGYEQYF	TGTGCCAGCAGCTCGGACAGGGGGCTTGGCTACGAGCAGTACTTC
TRBJ2-7	.	TRBD1	TRBV27	CASSSAPPGQAYSYEQYF	TGTGCCAGCAGTTCAGCTCCGCCGGGACAGGCCTACTCCTACGAGCAGTACTTC
TRBJ2-1	.	TRBD2	TRBV7-8	CASSSGGVVGLEAYNEQFF	TGTGCCAGCAGCTCCGGGGGAGTTGTTGGACTAGAGGCCTACAATGAGCAGTTCTTC
TRBJ2-5	once	TRBD2	TRBV6-5	CASSYTSAPKETQYF	TGTGCCAGCAGTTACACTAGCGCCCCTAAAGAGACCCAGTACTTC
TRBJ1-6	once	TRBD1	TRBV2	CASSGSRRQGAYSPLHF	TGTGCCAGCAGTGGATCCCGTCGACAGGGGGCCTATTCACCCCTCCACTTT